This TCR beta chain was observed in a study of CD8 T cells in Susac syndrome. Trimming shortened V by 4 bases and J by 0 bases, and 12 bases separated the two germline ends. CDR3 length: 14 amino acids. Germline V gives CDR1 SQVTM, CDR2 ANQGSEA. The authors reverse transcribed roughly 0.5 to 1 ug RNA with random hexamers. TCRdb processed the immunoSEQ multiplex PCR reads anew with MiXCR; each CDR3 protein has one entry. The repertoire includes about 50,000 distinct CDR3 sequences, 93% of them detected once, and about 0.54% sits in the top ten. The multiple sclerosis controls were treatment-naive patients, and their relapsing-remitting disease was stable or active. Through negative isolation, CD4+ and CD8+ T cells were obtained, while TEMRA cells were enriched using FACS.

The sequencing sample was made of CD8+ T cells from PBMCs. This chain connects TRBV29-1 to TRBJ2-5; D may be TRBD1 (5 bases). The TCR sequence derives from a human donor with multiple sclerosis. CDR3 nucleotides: TGCAGCGTTGGGAGCCACAGGTACCAAGAGACCCAGTACTTC. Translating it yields CSVGSHRYQETQYF. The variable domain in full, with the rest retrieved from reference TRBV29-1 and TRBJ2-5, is SAVISQKPSRDICQRGTSLTIQCQVDSQVTMMFWYRQQPGQSLTLIATANQGSEATYESGFVIDKFPISRPNLTFSTLTVSNMSPEDSSIYLCSVGSHRYQETQYFGPGTRLLVL.